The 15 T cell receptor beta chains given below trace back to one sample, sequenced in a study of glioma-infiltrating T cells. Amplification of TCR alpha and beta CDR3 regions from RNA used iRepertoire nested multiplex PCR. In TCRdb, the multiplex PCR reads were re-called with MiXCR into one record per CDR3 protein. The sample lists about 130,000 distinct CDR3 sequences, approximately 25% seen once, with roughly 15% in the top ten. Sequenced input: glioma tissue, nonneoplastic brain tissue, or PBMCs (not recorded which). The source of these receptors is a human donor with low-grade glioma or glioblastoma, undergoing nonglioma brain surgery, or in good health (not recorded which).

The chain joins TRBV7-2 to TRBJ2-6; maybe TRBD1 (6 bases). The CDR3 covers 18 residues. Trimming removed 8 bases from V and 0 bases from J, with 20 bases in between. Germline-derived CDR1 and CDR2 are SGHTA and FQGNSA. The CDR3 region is CASGRLGQSDSGANVLTF. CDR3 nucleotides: TGTGCCAGCGGCCGCCTCGGACAGAGCGACTCTGGGGCCAACGTCCTGACTTTC.

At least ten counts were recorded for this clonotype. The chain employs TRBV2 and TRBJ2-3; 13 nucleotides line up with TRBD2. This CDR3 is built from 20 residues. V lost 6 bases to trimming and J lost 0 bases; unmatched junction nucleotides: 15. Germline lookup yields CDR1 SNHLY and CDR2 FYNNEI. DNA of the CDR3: TGTGCCAGCAGACATTACAAGGGGACTAGCGGGATTCCTAGCACAGATACGCAGTATTTT. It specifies CASRHYKGTSGIPSTDTQYF.

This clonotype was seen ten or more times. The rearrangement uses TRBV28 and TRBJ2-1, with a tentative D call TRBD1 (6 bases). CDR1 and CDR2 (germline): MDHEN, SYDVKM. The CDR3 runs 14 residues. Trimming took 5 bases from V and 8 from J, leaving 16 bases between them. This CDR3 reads CASSPTQGRDEQFF. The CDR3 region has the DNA TGTGCCAGCAGTCCTACCCAGGGGCGTGATGAGCAGTTCTTC.

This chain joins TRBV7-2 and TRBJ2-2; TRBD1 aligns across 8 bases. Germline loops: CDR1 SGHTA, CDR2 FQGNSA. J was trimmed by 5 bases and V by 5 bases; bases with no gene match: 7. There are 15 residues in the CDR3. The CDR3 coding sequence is TGTGCCAGCAGCGCCGCAGGGGGCAGGACCGGGGAGCTGTTTTTT. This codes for CASSAAGGRTGELFF.

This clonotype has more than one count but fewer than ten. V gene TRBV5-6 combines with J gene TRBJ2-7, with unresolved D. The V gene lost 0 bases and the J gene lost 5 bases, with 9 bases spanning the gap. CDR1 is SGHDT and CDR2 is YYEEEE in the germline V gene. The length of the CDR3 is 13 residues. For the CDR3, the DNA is TGTGCCAGCAGCTTGGGGGGTGTCGACGAGCAGTACTTC. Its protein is CASSLGGVDEQYF.

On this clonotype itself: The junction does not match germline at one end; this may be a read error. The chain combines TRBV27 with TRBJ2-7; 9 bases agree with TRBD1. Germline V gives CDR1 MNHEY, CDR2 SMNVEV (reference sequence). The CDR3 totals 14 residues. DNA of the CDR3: TGTGACAGCAGTAGTATGGGACAGGGTTACGAGCAGTACTTC. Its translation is CDSSSMGQGYEQYF.

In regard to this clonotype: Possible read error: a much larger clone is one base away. The CDR3 loop reads CASSPHPGTAPYEQYF. The CDR3 DNA follows: TGTGCCAGCAGTCCCCATCCGGGGACAGCCCCCTACGAGCAGTACTTC. The genes are TRBV27 and TRBJ2-7; TRBD1 aligns across 7 bases. J lost 2 bases, V lost 5 bases, and 12 bases had no gene match. Germline assignment: CDR1 MNHEY and CDR2 SMNVEV (reference sequence). CDR3 size: 16 residues.

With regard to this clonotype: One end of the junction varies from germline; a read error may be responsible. CDR3 protein: CARSLGEASASYEQYF. CDR3 sequence (DNA): TGCGCCAGAAGCTTGGGAGAAGCGTCGGCATCCTACGAGCAGTACTTC. This chain joins TRBV5-1 and TRBJ2-7, with D perhaps matching TRBD2 (5 bases). In germline, CDR1 is SGHRS, CDR2 YFSETQ. The CDR3 loop spans 16 amino acids.

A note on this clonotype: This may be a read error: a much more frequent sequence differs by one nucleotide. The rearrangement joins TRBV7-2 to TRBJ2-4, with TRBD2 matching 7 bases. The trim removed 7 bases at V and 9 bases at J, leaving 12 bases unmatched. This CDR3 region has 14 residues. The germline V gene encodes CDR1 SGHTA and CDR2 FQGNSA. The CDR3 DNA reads TGTGCCAGCATCAGCTCTAGCGGCCAGGCCATTCAGTACTTC. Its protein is CASISSSGQAIQYF.

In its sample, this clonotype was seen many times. The CDR3 DNA reads TGTGCCAGCAGTCCCGCCCGGGACCCCATCAGGGCCCAGTACTTC. Translation: CASSPARDPIRAQYF. The chain is built from TRBV6-1 and TRBJ2-5; tentatively, D is TRBD1 or TRBD2 (5 bases each). V dropped 5 bases and J dropped 9 bases, with 22 bases sitting between them. From germline, CDR1 is MNHNS and CDR2 SASEGT. CDR3 length equals 15 residues.

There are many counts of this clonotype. The CDR3 DNA is TGTGCCAGCAGTTTAGGGCTGAGCTCTGGAAACACCATATATTTT. Translation gives CASSLGLSSGNTIYF. The rearrangement joins TRBV28 to TRBJ1-3, with D uncertain. The V end was cut by 2 bases, the J end by 0 bases, with 8 bases between. Germline lookup yields CDR1 MDHEN and CDR2 SYDVKM. This CDR3 is built from 15 residues. The full variable domain, rest sourced from reference TRBV28 and TRBJ1-3, is DVKVTQSSRYLVKRTGEKVFLECVQDMDHENMFWYRQDPGLGLRLIYFSYDVKMKEKGDIPEGYSVSREKKERFSLILESASTNQTSMYLCASSLGLSSGNTIYFGEGSWLTVV.

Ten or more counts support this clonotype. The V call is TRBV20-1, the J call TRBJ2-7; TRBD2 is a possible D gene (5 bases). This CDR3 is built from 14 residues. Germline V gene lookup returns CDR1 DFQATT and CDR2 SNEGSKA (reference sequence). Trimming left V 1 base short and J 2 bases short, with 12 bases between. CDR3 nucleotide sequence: TGCAGTGCTAGAGGAAAGCTAGCTACCTACGAGCAGTACTTC. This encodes CSARGKLATYEQYF.

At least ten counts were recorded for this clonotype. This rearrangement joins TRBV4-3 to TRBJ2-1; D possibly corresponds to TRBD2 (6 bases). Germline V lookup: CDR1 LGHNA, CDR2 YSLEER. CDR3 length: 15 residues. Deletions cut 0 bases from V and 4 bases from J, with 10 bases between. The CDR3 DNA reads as TGCGCCAGCAGCCAAGACGGGAGTTGGTACAATGAGCAGTTCTTC. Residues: CASSQDGSWYNEQFF.

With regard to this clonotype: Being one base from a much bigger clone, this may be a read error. The CDR3 DNA reads TGTGCCAGCAGACAGGCTTCCGGGACAGCCCCTTATGGCTACACCTTC. The encoded protein is CASRQASGTAPYGYTF. The genes are TRBV7-9 and TRBJ1-2; 7 bases fit TRBD1. The V and J ends lost 6 bases and 5 bases, in that order; junction bases with no gene match: 15. The CDR3 is made up of 16 amino acids. Germline V gene sequence: CDR1 SEHNR, CDR2 FQNEAQ (reference sequence).

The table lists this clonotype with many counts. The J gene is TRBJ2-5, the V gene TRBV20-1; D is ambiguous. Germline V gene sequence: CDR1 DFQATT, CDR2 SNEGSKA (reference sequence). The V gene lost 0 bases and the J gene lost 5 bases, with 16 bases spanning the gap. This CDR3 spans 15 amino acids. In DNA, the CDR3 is TGCAGTGCTAGAGATATAGCATCCCTGGGGGAGACCCAGTACTTC. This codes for CSARDIASLGETQYF.